This T cell receptor beta chain derives from a study of blood T cell repertoires in COVID-19 (dated by TCRdb to the early 2020s). In the study overall: Collaborator samples came from the United States, Italy and Spain and covered acute and convalescent phases of COVID-19. The prospective study material was composed of cDNA or gDNA derived from T cells, B-cell-depleted T cells, or PBMCs. The dataset comprised deeply sampled blood TCRbeta repertoires from subjects exposed to, actively infected with, or recovered from COVID-19. The repertoires were made available in a free public database intended to serve as a resource for research on the immune response to SARS-CoV-2. The samples were drawn from the first 160 participants of the ongoing ImmuneRACE study and from 1,254 subjects provided by 6 global collaborators. Sample metadata almost always included a de-identified subject ID, COVID-19 status, age in years and sex. HLA class I and class II types, where available, came from metadata supplied by the sample provider rather than from assay-based typing. The paper as a whole reports these results and caveats: Clinical and demographic metadata were provided uncurated, with the amount varying by source and participant.

The CDR1 and CDR2 encoded by the germline V gene (reference sequence) are MNHEY and SMNVEV. Measured from the cysteine to the phenylalanine, the CDR3 is 16 residues long. Solely the CDR3 DNA is kept, with 48 bases framed from the first base. The junction shows trimming of 1 base on V and 0 bases on J, plus 10 bases between the germline ends. One collaborating source in Seattle enrolled patients while the patients were actively infected and followed the patients over time throughout the course of disease. Each collaborating institution followed its own protocols to collect whole blood in K2EDTA tubes. For TCRbeta analysis, collaborators shipped samples as frozen whole blood, isolated PBMCs, or DNA extracted from either of those sample types. TCRbeta CDR3 regions were amplified from genomic DNA using the immunoSEQ Assay, a bias-controlled multiplex PCR. Under the source paper's analysis protocol: The number of nucleated cells in each sample was estimated from the amplification of reference gene primers within the assay. To quantify the absolute abundance of each unique TCRbeta CDR3 rearrangement, sequence reads were collapsed and filtered. Productive Simpson clonality was computed per sample as the square root of Simpson's diversity index over productive rearrangements. TCRdb re-hosts the immuneACCESS table, in-frame sequences only. Its copies lack some clones; in the studies checked, an unresolved V gene accounts for under half of them, and the cause for the rest is not known. For V, J and clone size, that table is used; D and trimming come from the DNA. Here the sample has some 46,000 clones; 80% to 90% occur a single time. The ten largest clonotypes hold about a third of the sample.

In the case of this clone: The antigen it recognizes is unknown. The record has no base qualities; no much larger clone is one base away.

This chain joins TRBV27 to TRBJ1-5, with the D segment identity uncertain. The source material was peripheral blood. The receptor's source is a woman of 80 years or more with COVID-19, enrolled during active disease. The DNA sequence is as follows: TGTGCCAGCAGTTTATTGGCGGGATATAGCAATCAGCCCCAGCATTTT. Translated, it gives CASSLLAGYSNQPQHF.